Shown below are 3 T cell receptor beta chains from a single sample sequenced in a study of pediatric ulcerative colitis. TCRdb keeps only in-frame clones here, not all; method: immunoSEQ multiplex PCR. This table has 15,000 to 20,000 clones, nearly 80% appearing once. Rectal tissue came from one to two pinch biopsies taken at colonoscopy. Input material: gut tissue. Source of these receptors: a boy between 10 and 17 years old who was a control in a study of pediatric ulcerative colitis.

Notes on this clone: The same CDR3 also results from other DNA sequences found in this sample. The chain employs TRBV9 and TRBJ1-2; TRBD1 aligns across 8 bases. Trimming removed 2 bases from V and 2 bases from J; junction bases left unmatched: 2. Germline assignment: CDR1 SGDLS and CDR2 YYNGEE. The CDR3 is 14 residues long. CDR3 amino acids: CASSVGQGNYGYTF. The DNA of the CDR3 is TGTGCCAGCAGCGTCGGACAGGGAAACTATGGCTACACCTTC.

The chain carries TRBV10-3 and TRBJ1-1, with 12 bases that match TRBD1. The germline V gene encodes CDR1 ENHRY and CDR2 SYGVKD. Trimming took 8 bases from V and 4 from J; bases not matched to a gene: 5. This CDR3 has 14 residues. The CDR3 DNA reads TGTGCCATCGGGACAGGGGGCAGAGGCACTGAAGCTTTCTTT. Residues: CAIGTGGRGTEAFF.

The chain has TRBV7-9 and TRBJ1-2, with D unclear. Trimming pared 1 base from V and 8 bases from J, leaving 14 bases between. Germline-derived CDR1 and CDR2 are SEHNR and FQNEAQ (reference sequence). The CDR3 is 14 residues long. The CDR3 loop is CASSLGAYRAGYTF. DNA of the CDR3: TGTGCCAGCAGCTTAGGAGCTTACCGAGCGGGCTACACCTTC.